Shown below are 30 T cell receptor beta chains from a single sample sequenced in a study of blood T cells in healthy people across ages. Then a second PCR, running roughly 7 to 11 cycles, was carried out with a sample-barcoded 5' primer and a J-beta primer mix. TCRdb analysed the 5' RACE reads with MiXCR anew, one entry per CDR3 protein. The sample has 1.5 million to 2 million distinct CDR3 sequences, around 50% seen once; the top ten hold over 2%. What was sequenced was blood. These receptors all stem from a woman in her thirties or forties in good health.

V and J are TRBV4-2 and TRBJ2-4, with D possibly TRBD1 on 5 matching bases. This CDR3 region has 15 residues. V was shortened by 3 bases and J by 13 bases, with 22 bases between the two germline ends. Germline CDR1 reads LGHNA; CDR2 reads YNFKEQ. The CDR3 DNA reads as TGTGCCAGCAGCCACGTCAACTCCCAGGGCAATGAGCAGTACTTC. Protein: CASSHVNSQGNEQYF.

The chain combines TRBV28 with TRBJ2-7, with a possible D match to TRBD1 (6 bases). Trimming removed 6 bases at V and 5 bases at J, with 20 bases between. The CDR3 loop spans 15 amino acids. Germline values: CDR1 MDHEN, CDR2 SYDVKM. CDR3 DNA sequence: TGTGCCAGCAGCCTATCCGATACAGGGTCCGACGAGCAGTACTTC. Translated, it gives CASSLSDTGSDEQYF. The whole variable domain, filled in from reference TRBV28 and TRBJ2-7, reads DVKVTQSSRYLVKRTGEKVFLECVQDMDHENMFWYRQDPGLGLRLIYFSYDVKMKEKGDIPEGYSVSREKKERFSLILESASTNQTSMYLCASSLSDTGSDEQYFGPGTRLTVT.

The chain recombines TRBV28 with TRBJ1-4, with 8 bases matching TRBD1. The CDR3 spans 14 residues. Germline CDR1 and CDR2: MDHEN and SYDVKM. With 8 bases clipped from V and 8 bases from J, the junction kept 10 bases outside the gene matches. This CDR3 reads CASVTGDPREKLFF. The CDR3 bases are TGTGCCAGCGTGACAGGGGACCCTCGGGAAAAACTGTTTTTT. The variable domain in full, completed from reference TRBV28 and TRBJ1-4, reads DVKVTQSSRYLVKRTGEKVFLECVQDMDHENMFWYRQDPGLGLRLIYFSYDVKMKEKGDIPEGYSVSREKKERFSLILESASTNQTSMYLCASVTGDPREKLFFGSGTQLSVL.

This rearrangement joins TRBV9 to TRBJ2-3, with a tentative D call TRBD2 (7 bases). Germline CDR1 reads SGDLS; CDR2 reads YYNGEE. V lost 0 bases, J lost 3 bases, and 20 bases lay in between. The CDR3 sequence is 18 residues long. CDR3 protein: CASSVELVTGGHTDTQYF. CDR3 nucleotides: TGTGCCAGCAGCGTAGAGCTAGTAACGGGGGGCCATACAGATACGCAGTATTTT.

This clonotype was seen once. As DNA, the CDR3 is TGCAGTGCTGAAGGGGGGACGCCCTTCCGGAATGAGCAGTACTTC. Translation gives CSAEGGTPFRNEQYF. V gene TRBV20-1 combines with J gene TRBJ2-1, with D tentatively TRBD1 or TRBD2 (6 bases each). The J call is doubtful: the DNA matches TRBJ2-7 better. This CDR3 region has 15 residues. Germline V lookup: CDR1 DFQATT, CDR2 SNEGSKA (reference sequence).

The CDR3 loop is CASSLEARRETQYF. The CDR3 DNA sequence: TGCGCCAGCAGCTTGGAGGCCAGACGCGAGACCCAGTACTTC. This chain joins TRBV5-1 and TRBJ2-7, with D unclear. Judging by the DNA end, TRBJ2-5 fits better; the J call may be wrong. In germline, CDR1 is SGHRS, CDR2 YFSETQ. This CDR3 contains 14 residues.

The sample holds a few counts of this clonotype. V and J are TRBV29-1 and TRBJ2-1, with 12 bases lining up with TRBD2. Germline values: CDR1 SQVTM, CDR2 ANQGSEA. V shed 8 bases and J 3 bases; nucleotides not matched to a gene: 14. The CDR3 has 17 amino acids. CDR3 sequence: CSPGGGLAGGLYNEQFF. CDR3 bases: TGCAGCCCTGGGGGTGGTCTAGCGGGGGGGCTCTACAATGAGCAGTTCTTC.

The chain has TRBV20-1 and TRBJ1-3; 10 nucleotides align to TRBD1. After removal of 3 bases from V and 7 bases from J, the junction contained 9 bases not matched to a gene. Per germline, CDR1 DFQATT and CDR2 SNEGSKA (reference sequence). This CDR3 spans 15 amino acids. CDR3 DNA: TGCAGTGCTAGGGCCCGGGACAGGGGCTCCAACACCATATATTTT. It codes for CSARARDRGSNTIYF.

This clonotype was counted only a few times. The chain links TRBV7-9 to TRBJ2-1; D ambiguous. CDR1 is SEHNR and CDR2 is FQNEAQ in the germline V gene (reference sequence). Trimming left V 9 bases short and J 10 bases short, with 19 bases between. The CDR3 contains 13 residues. DNA for the CDR3: TGTGCCAGTCTGCGACTCTCACCCAAGGAGCAGTTCTTC. Translated, it gives CASLRLSPKEQFF.

The chain is built from TRBV14 and TRBJ2-1, with 10 nucleotides matching TRBD2. TRBJ2-7 explains the end of the DNA better; the J call may be wrong. Germline lookup yields CDR1 SGHDN and CDR2 FVKESK. The length of the CDR3 is 15 residues. The CDR3 nucleotides read TGTGCCAGCAGCCCAGCGGGGGGGCCCTACAATGAGCAGTACTTC. This encodes CASSPAGGPYNEQYF.

The V call is TRBV9, the J call TRBJ2-5, with D hard to call. Germline loops: CDR1 SGDLS, CDR2 YYNGEE. The CDR3 spans 13 residues. V was pared by 0 bases and J by 5 bases, with 8 bases between. CDR3 bases: TGTGCCAGCAGCGTAGGTGTGACGGAGACCCAGTACTTC. It codes for CASSVGVTETQYF.

About this clonotype itself: The junction differs from germline at one of its ends, possibly a read error. V gene TRBV5-1 combines with J gene TRBJ1-2; 9 nucleotides line up with TRBD1. This CDR3 region has 15 residues. Per germline, CDR1 SGHRS and CDR2 YFSETQ. The CDR3 spells CACSARTGANYGYTF. For the CDR3, the DNA is TGCGCCTGCAGCGCCCGGACAGGGGCGAACTATGGCTACACCTTC.

The chain joins TRBV29-1 to TRBJ2-7, with D possibly TRBD2 on 6 matching bases. Germline CDR1 and CDR2: SQVTM and ANQGSEA. Between the trimmed V and J ends, which lost 6 bases and 0 bases, there was a span of 9 bases. The CDR3 is made up of 12 amino acids. The CDR3 loop reads CSVWGDSYEQYF. DNA of the CDR3: TGCAGCGTCTGGGGGGACTCCTACGAGCAGTACTTC.

The J gene is TRBJ2-1, the V gene TRBV6-1; no reliable D call. The CDR3 spans 13 residues. Looked up from germline, CDR1 is MNHNS and CDR2 is SASEGT. Trimming pared 7 bases from V and 6 bases from J, leaving 13 bases between. DNA for the CDR3: TGTGCCAGCATAAGGACCCCTTCCAATGAGCAGTTCTTC. This gives the protein CASIRTPSNEQFF.

This clonotype was seen a few times. The germline gene is not matched at one end of the junction; a read error may be the cause. This chain joins TRBV20-1 and TRBJ1-2; 7 positions agree with TRBD1. Germline-derived CDR1 and CDR2 are DFQATT and SNEGSKA (reference sequence). CDR3 length equals 16 residues. DNA for the CDR3: TGTAGTGCTGCAGGGGGGGGGCCAGGGGCTAACTATGGCTACACCTTC. Its translation is CSAAGGGPGANYGYTF.

This clonotype was picked up many times. The junction does not match germline at one end; this may be a read error. The chain couples TRBV7-2 to TRBJ2-5; 8 positions agree with TRBD2. Germline loops: CDR1 SGHTA, CDR2 FQGNSA. This CDR3 is 16 amino acids long. CDR3 loop: CASSLVLAGGRETQYF. CDR3 DNA sequence: TGCGCCAGCAGCTTGGTGCTGGCGGGGGGAAGAGAGACCCAGTACTTC.

This clonotype has just a few counts. This sequence joins TRBV2 and TRBJ2-5; 14 nucleotides align to TRBD2. Germline CDR1 SNHLY, CDR2 FYNNEI. Germline trimming cut 8 bases from V and 0 bases from J; bases unmatched to any gene: 2. The CDR3 is 15 residues long. The CDR3 sequence: CASEGLAGDQETQYF. In nucleotides, the CDR3 is TGTGCCAGCGAGGGACTAGCGGGGGACCAAGAGACCCAGTACTTC. The whole variable domain, filled in from reference TRBV2 and TRBJ2-5, reads EPEVTQTPSHQVTQMGQEVILRCVPISNHLYFYWYRQILGQKVEFLVSFYNNEISEKSEIFDDQFSVERPDGSNFTLKIRSTKLEDSAMYFCASEGLAGDQETQYFGPGTRLLVL.

The CDR3 DNA sequence: TGTGCCAGCAGCACATCGGGACAGGGGCACTACAATGAGCAGTTCTTC. Protein product: CASSTSGQGHYNEQFF. The V gene is TRBV7-9, the J gene TRBJ2-1; TRBD1 aligns across 10 bases. The V segment lost 5 bases and the J segment 3 bases; nucleotides outside the gene matches: 7. There are 16 residues in the CDR3. Germline loops: CDR1 SEHNR, CDR2 FQNEAQ (reference sequence).

The gene calls are TRBV20-1 and TRBJ2-1; 9 bases match TRBD2. CDR1 and CDR2 from the germline V gene are DFQATT and SNEGSKA (reference sequence). The length of the CDR3 is 15 residues. With 6 bases clipped from V and 5 bases from J, the junction kept 11 bases outside the gene matches. The CDR3 DNA reads as TGCAGTGCAGGGCCTGGCGGCGGGGGGGACAATGAGCAGTTCTTC. Amino acid sequence: CSAGPGGGGDNEQFF.

The chain combines TRBV6-5 with TRBJ2-7; TRBD2 might be the D (7 bases). The CDR3 spans 15 residues. Germline CDR1 reads MNHEY; CDR2 reads SVGAGI. V was pared by 6 bases and J by 6 bases, with 21 bases between. The CDR3 bases are TGTGCCAGCAGCGTGGGGGGGGGGCGAACTCGCGAGCAGTACTTC. This translates into CASSVGGGRTREQYF.

This clonotype was seen a few times. The genes are TRBV28 and TRBJ1-5, with TRBD1 matching 7 bases. The CDR3 extends over 16 amino acids. Germline V gives CDR1 MDHEN, CDR2 SYDVKM. Trimming took 4 bases from V and 1 from J; bases not matched to a gene: 7. The CDR3 is CASSSRQGQSNQPQHF. CDR3 sequence (DNA): TGTGCCAGCAGTTCCCGACAGGGTCAAAGCAATCAGCCCCAGCATTTT.

The chain combines TRBV12-3 or TRBV12-4 with TRBJ2-1; 10 nucleotides align to TRBD2. This CDR3 spans 17 amino acids. J gave up 0 bases and V 6 bases, and 8 bases lay outside the gene matches. CDR3 DNA: TGTGCCAGCAGCCTATCACTAGCGGGGAGCTCCTACAATGAGCAGTTCTTC. This translates into CASSLSLAGSSYNEQFF.

This clonotype was detected only a few times. The rearrangement joins TRBV7-6 to TRBJ2-4, with D possibly being TRBD2 (5 bases). The J call may not be correct, given that the DNA end is closer to TRBJ2-7. The germline CDR1 and CDR2 sequences are SGHVS and FNYEAQ. The CDR3 covers 13 residues. CDR3 region: CASSLEAGLEQYF. The CDR3 DNA reads TGTGCCAGCAGCTTAGAAGCAGGACTCGAGCAGTACTTC.

The chain couples TRBV20-1 to TRBJ2-3, with unresolved D. Germline V CDR1 and CDR2: DFQATT, SNEGSKA (reference sequence). Between the trimmed V and J ends, which lost 6 bases and 0 bases, there was a span of 10 bases. There are 13 residues in the CDR3. The CDR3 is CSAPTSSTDTQYF. In DNA, the CDR3 is TGCAGTGCCCCCACCTCTAGCACAGATACGCAGTATTTT.

This clonotype was seen ten or more times. The rearrangement joins TRBV29-1 to TRBJ2-3, with TRBD2 identical over 9 bases. The germline V gene has CDR1 SQVTM and CDR2 ANQGSEA. This CDR3 comprises 12 residues. CDR3: CSVELAGDTQYF. DNA for the CDR3: TGCAGTGTCGAGCTAGCGGGGGATACGCAGTATTTT.

As DNA, the CDR3 is TGTGCCAGCAGCGAGAAAGAGGATGGCTACACCTTC. Residues: CASSEKEDGYTF. The rearrangement uses TRBV28 and TRBJ1-2; D gene unclear. Germline assignment: CDR1 MDHEN and CDR2 SYDVKM. Trimming cost V 6 bases and J 6 bases, with 11 bases left between them. The CDR3 covers 12 residues.

The chain has TRBV18 and TRBJ2-5; D perhaps matches TRBD2 (5 bases). Trimming shortened V by 3 bases and J by 3 bases, and 11 bases separated the two germline ends. Germline CDR1 reads KGHSH; CDR2 reads LQKENI. The CDR3 is 14 residues long. The CDR3 DNA follows: TGTGCCAGCTCACCGTCTTCGCGGGAAGAGACCCAGTACTTC. This sequence encodes CASSPSSREETQYF.

This clonotype was seen a few times. The chain combines TRBV27 with TRBJ2-1; D remains ambiguous. CDR3 length equals 16 residues. Germline CDR1 and CDR2: MNHEY and SMNVEV (reference sequence). V was trimmed by 2 bases and J by 2 bases, leaving 13 bases between them. The CDR3 reads CASSLIRERPYNEQFF. CDR3 DNA sequence: TGTGCCAGCAGTTTAATTAGGGAAAGACCCTACAATGAGCAGTTCTTC.

V is TRBV20-1 and J is TRBJ1-1, with 10 bases fitting TRBD1. Per the germline V gene, CDR1 is DFQATT and CDR2 is SNEGSKA (reference sequence). The junction had 5 bases not matched to a gene; V was cut back by 0 bases and J by 4 bases. This CDR3 region has 15 residues. Here the CDR3 DNA reads TGCAGTGCTAGAGACGGGACAGGGGAAATCACTGAAGCTTTCTTT. This sequence encodes CSARDGTGEITEAFF.

The chain recombines TRBV13 with TRBJ2-7; TRBD1 agrees at 11 bases. The CDR3 is 16 amino acids. Trimming at V came to 4 bases and at J to 3 bases, leaving 8 bases not matched to a gene. Germline V gene data show CDR1 as PRHDT and CDR2 as FYEKMQ (reference sequence). CDR3 nucleotide sequence: TGTGCCAGCAGCTCAGGAGCCGGGACAGGGGGCTACGAGCAGTACTTC. Its translation: CASSSGAGTGGYEQYF.